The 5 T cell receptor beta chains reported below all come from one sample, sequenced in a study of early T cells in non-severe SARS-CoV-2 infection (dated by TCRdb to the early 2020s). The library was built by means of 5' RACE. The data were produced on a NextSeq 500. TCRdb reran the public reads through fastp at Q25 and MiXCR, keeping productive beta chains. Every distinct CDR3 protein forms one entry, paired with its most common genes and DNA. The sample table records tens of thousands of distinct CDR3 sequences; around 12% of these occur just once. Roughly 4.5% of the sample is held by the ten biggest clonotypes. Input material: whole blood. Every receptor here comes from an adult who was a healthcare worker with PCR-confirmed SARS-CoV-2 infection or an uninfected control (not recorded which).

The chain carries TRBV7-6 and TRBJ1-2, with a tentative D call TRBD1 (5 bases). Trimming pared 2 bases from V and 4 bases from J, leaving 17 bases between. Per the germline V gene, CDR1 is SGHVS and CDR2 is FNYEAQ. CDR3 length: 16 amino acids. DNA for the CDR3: TGTGCCAGCAGCTTAATCGGGGGAGGAGACACCTATGGCTACACCTTC. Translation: CASSLIGGGDTYGYTF.

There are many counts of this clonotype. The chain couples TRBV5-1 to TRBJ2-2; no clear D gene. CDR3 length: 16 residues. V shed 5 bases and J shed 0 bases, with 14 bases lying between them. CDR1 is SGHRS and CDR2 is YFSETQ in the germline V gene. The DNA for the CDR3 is TGCGCCAGCAGACTCCTGGTGGGCGCGAACACCGGGGAGCTGTTTTTT. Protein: CASRLLVGANTGELFF.

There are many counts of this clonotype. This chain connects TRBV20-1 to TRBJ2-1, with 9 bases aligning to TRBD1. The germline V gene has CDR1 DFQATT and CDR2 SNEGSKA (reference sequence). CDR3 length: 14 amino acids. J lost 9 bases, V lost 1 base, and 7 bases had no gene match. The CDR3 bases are TGCAGTGCTAGAGGACAGGGGGGATGGGGTGAGCAGTTCTTC. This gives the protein CSARGQGGWGEQFF.

For the CDR3, the DNA is TGTGCCAGCGCCCGGACCGCAGGGGCATTCTCTGGGGCCAACGTCCTGACTTTC. Residues: CASARTAGAFSGANVLTF. V is TRBV27 and J is TRBJ2-6; a possible D gene is TRBD1 (6 bases). The CDR3 runs to 18 residues. Germline V lookup: CDR1 MNHEY, CDR2 SMNVEV (reference sequence). V lost 8 bases and J 0 bases, leaving 20 bases between the germline ends.

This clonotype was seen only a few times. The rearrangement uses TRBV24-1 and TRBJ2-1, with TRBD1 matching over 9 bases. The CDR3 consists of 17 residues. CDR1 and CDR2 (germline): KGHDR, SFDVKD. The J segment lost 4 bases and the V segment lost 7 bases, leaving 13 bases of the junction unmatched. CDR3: CATRGDLGQGEYNEQFF. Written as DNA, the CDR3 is TGTGCCACCAGGGGAGACTTGGGACAGGGAGAGTACAATGAGCAGTTCTTC.